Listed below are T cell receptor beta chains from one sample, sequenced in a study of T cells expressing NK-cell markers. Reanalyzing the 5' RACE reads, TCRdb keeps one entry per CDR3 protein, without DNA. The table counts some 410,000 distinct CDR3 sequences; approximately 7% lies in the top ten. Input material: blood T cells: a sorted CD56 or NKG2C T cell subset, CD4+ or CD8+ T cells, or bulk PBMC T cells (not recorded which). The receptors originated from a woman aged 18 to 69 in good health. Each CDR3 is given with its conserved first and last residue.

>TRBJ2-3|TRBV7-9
CASSLSSGGGNTQYF
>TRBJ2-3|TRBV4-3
CASSQEAWAGSTDTQYF
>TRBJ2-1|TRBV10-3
CAISESGLKSSNEQFF
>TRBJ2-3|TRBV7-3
CASSPGLASSDTQYF
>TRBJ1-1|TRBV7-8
CASSLNPGMNTEAFF
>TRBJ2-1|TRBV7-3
CASSLNGGDEQFF
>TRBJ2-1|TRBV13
CASSFGNNEQFF
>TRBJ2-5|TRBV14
CASSLLQGDQETQYF
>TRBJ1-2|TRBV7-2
CASSLVAESNYGYTF
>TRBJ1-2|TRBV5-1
CASSLQTGGYDYTF
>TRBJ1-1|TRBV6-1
CASRKLQGTAEAFF
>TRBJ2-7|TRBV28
CASSAPSLSRSYEQYF
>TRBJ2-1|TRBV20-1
CSADRPSGGSLDEQFF
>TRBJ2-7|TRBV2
CASTRLPYEQYF
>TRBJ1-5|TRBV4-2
CASSQEWANQPQHF
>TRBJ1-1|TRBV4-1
CASSHDNTEAFF
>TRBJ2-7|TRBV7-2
CASSPLRVAGGNYEQYF
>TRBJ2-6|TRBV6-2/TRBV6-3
CASSYEDRGFSRANVLTF
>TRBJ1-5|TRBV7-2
CASSFFGSNQPQHF
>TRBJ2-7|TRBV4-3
CASSQHFQGTYEQYF
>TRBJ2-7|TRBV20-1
CSAREGPSSYEQYF
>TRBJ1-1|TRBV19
CASSIGTGSTEAFF
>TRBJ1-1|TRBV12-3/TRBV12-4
CASSPGTGTTEAFF
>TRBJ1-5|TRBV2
CASSDPAGKGNQPQHF